These 25 T cell receptor beta chains originate from one sample sequenced in a study of T cell responses to AZD1222 COVID-19 vaccine. The assay was immunoSEQ multiplex PCR, and TCRdb's table has in-frame clones only and misses some. The sample carries 110,000 to 150,000 clones, over 90% recorded once. This material consisted of peripheral blood, taken on day 0 of AZD1222 vaccination. The receptors originated from an adult in good health.

This clone occurred once. This chain connects TRBV7-6 to TRBJ1-1; D is unclear. Germline assignment: CDR1 SGHVS and CDR2 FNYEAQ. The CDR3 runs 11 residues. Deletions cut 6 bases from V and 5 bases from J, with 7 bases between. This chain's CDR3 is CASSFLTEAFF. The CDR3 DNA is TGTGCCAGCAGTTTTTTAACTGAAGCTTTCTTT.

CDR3 nucleotides: TGTGCCAGTAGGTCCGATACTAATGAAAAACTGTTTTTT. It encodes CASRSDTNEKLFF. V is TRBV19 and J is TRBJ1-4; D call uncertain. V was clipped by 6 bases and J by 2 bases, with 7 bases between them. Germline loops: CDR1 LNHDA, CDR2 SQIVND (reference sequence). The CDR3 runs to 13 residues.

V is TRBV28 and J is TRBJ1-3; 7 bases align to TRBD1. V gave up 8 bases and J gave up 5 bases; unmatched junction bases: 15. The germline V gene encodes CDR1 MDHEN and CDR2 SYDVKM. The CDR3 is 16 amino acids. Written as DNA, the CDR3 is TGTGCCAGCGCTCCGAGGGGGCGCAAAGAAAGAAACACCATATATTTT. Its translation: CASAPRGRKERNTIYF.

The rearrangement links TRBV10-3 to TRBJ1-6, with D uncertain. Trimming took 6 bases from V and 6 from J, leaving 9 bases between them. This CDR3 has 13 amino acids. CDR1 and CDR2 (germline): ENHRY, SYGVKD. The CDR3 loop reads CAIRLSGNSPLHF. The DNA for the CDR3 is TGTGCCATCAGGCTGAGTGGTAATTCACCCCTCCACTTT.

This chain uses TRBV6-4 with TRBJ2-7; D perhaps matches TRBD1 (6 bases). CDR1 is MRHNA and CDR2 is SNTAGT in the germline V gene. The CDR3 spans 13 residues. Trimming shortened V by 4 bases and J by 3 bases, and 10 bases separated the two germline ends. CDR3 sequence (DNA): TGTGCCAGCAGTGCAGAACAGGGCTACGAGCAGTACTTC. It translates to CASSAEQGYEQYF.

V usage is TRBV11-2 and J usage is TRBJ2-2, with 8 positions matching TRBD2. Germline values: CDR1 SGHAT, CDR2 FQNNGV. This CDR3 spans 17 amino acids. The ends lost 4 bases at V and 6 bases at J; junction bases unmatched: 13. The CDR3 coding sequence is TGTGCCAGCAGCTGGAGCAGCCGCACGCGGGGGGCCGGGGAGCTGTTTTTT. It is translated as CASSWSSRTRGAGELFF.

This sequence joins TRBV20-1 and TRBJ2-7, with TRBD2 matching over 7 bases. The germline gives CDR1 DFQATT, CDR2 SNEGSKA (reference sequence). This CDR3 is 13 amino acids long. J lost 7 bases, V lost 3 bases, and 9 bases had no gene match. The CDR3 DNA follows: TGCAGTGCTAGTCGAGCGGGATGGGGTGAGCAGTACTTC. It specifies CSASRAGWGEQYF.

The chain combines TRBV11-2 with TRBJ2-7, with D tentatively TRBD2 (6 bases). Germline V gene lookup returns CDR1 SGHAT and CDR2 FQNNGV. The V end lost 1 base, the J end lost 8 bases, and 12 bases lay between the germline ends. There are 13 residues in the CDR3. The CDR3 DNA reads TGTGCCAGCAGCTTAGGGGCGCGGGATCAGCAGTACTTC. As protein: CASSLGARDQQYF.

The chain couples TRBV18 to TRBJ1-4; no clear D gene. The CDR3 length is 13 residues. Germline lookup yields CDR1 KGHSH and CDR2 LQKENI. V shed 3 bases and J shed 4 bases, with 6 bases lying between them. The DNA for the CDR3 is TGTGCCAGCTCACCGACGGGTAATGAAAAACTGTTTTTT. Residues: CASSPTGNEKLFF.

The chain joins TRBV5-8 to TRBJ1-1; D not certain. V lost 6 bases to trimming and J lost 0 bases, with 12 bases between them. This CDR3 is 14 amino acids long. CDR1 SGHTS and CDR2 YDEGEE come from the germline V gene. CDR3 DNA sequence: TGTGCCAGCACCTATGGCCGGATGAACACTGAAGCTTTCTTT. Encoded protein: CASTYGRMNTEAFF. Complete variable domain (other parts from reference TRBV5-8 and TRBJ1-1): EAGVTQSPTHLIKTRGQQATLRCSPISGHTSVYWYQQALGLGLQFLLWYDEGEERNRGNFPPRFSGRQFPNYSSELNVNALELEDSALYLCASTYGRMNTEAFFGQGTRLTVV.

J is TRBJ2-6 and V is TRBV5-4; 8 nucleotides match TRBD1. CDR1 is SGHNT and CDR2 is YYREEE in the germline V gene (reference sequence). This CDR3 is 17 amino acids long. V lost 1 base to trimming and J lost 4 bases; unmatched junction nucleotides: 7. The CDR3 DNA reads TGTGCCAGCAGCTTGAGCGGCAGGGGGCGAGGGGCCAACGTCCTGACTTTC. This codes for CASSLSGRGRGANVLTF.

This chain connects TRBV24-1 to TRBJ2-2, with no clear D. V was cut by 7 bases and J by 6 bases, with 8 bases left in between. CDR3 length: 12 residues. The V gene's germline CDR1 is KGHDR and CDR2 SFDVKD. The CDR3 protein is CATSKGSGELFF. In DNA, the CDR3 is TGTGCCACCAGCAAAGGTTCCGGGGAGCTGTTTTTT.

The gene calls are TRBV19 and TRBJ1-2; D remains unclear. The CDR3 consists of 17 residues. Looked up from germline, CDR1 is LNHDA and CDR2 is SQIVND (reference sequence). V gave up 5 bases and J gave up 0 bases, with 19 bases separating them. The DNA of the CDR3 is TGTGCCAGTAGTCCCCGACTGAACGCCGTCTCTAACTATGGCTACACCTTC. Its protein product is CASSPRLNAVSNYGYTF.

The chain has TRBV13 and TRBJ2-7; 9 bases are a match to TRBD1. From germline, CDR1 is PRHDT and CDR2 FYEKMQ (reference sequence). The CDR3 is 15 amino acids. V shed 5 bases and J 0 bases; nucleotides not matched to a gene: 5. The CDR3 region has the DNA TGTGCCAGCAGCGTCGGACAGGGGAGCTCCTACGAGCAGTACTTC. Translated, it gives CASSVGQGSSYEQYF.

V and J are TRBV28 and TRBJ2-7; the D gene could be TRBD1 or TRBD2 (5 bases each). The germline V gene encodes CDR1 MDHEN and CDR2 SYDVKM. This CDR3 has 15 residues. V shed 6 bases and J shed 1 base, with 16 bases lying between them. In DNA, the CDR3 is TGTGCCAGCAGCTCGGCCGGGGACGCGTCCTACGAGCAGTACTTC. It is translated as CASSSAGDASYEQYF.

The V and J genes are TRBV18 and TRBJ1-2; D may be TRBD1 (5 bases). Trimming cost V 2 bases and J 3 bases, with 16 bases left between them. Germline V CDR1 and CDR2: KGHSH, LQKENI. The CDR3 is made up of 16 amino acids. This chain's CDR3 is CASSPGRRGGDYGYTF. The CDR3 nucleotides read TGTGCCAGCTCACCAGGAAGGAGGGGAGGCGACTATGGCTACACCTTC.

CDR3 amino acids: CASSQDNSLPTDTQYF. In nucleotides, the CDR3 is TGTGCCAGCAGCCAAGATAATTCCCTGCCCACAGATACGCAGTATTTT. The chain carries TRBV3-1 (or the pseudogene TRBV3-2) and TRBJ2-3; D is unclear. Trimming shortened V by 0 bases and J by 2 bases, and 12 bases separated the two germline ends. Germline V gene lookup returns CDR1 LGHDT and CDR2 YNNKEL (reference sequence). CDR3 length: 16 amino acids.

This clone has only one observation. The chain links TRBV20-1 to TRBJ2-7; tentatively, D is TRBD2 (5 bases). The V and J ends lost 3 bases and 3 bases respectively, with 9 bases between them. Per germline, CDR1 DFQATT and CDR2 SNEGSKA (reference sequence). The CDR3 runs 12 residues. DNA of the CDR3: TGCAGTGCTAGTGAGGGTTTCTACGAGCAGTACTTC. It specifies CSASEGFYEQYF.

The genes are TRBV11-3 and TRBJ2-2, with unresolved D. CDR3 size: 14 residues. Between the trimmed V and J ends, which lost 6 bases and 0 bases, there was a span of 8 bases. Germline CDR1 SGHNT, CDR2 YENEEA. In nucleotides, the CDR3 is TGTGCCAGCAGTTACTCCCCGAACACCGGGGAGCTGTTTTTT. It yields the protein CASSYSPNTGELFF.

A single count supports this clone. The chain couples TRBV5-8 to TRBJ2-4; the D call may be TRBD1 or TRBD2 (5 bases each). Germline V lookup: CDR1 SGHTS, CDR2 YDEGEE. This CDR3 contains 16 residues. Deletions cut 2 bases from V and 0 bases from J, with 12 bases between. The CDR3 is CASSLSWGRAKNIQYF. Here the CDR3 DNA reads TGTGCCAGCAGCTTATCTTGGGGGAGAGCCAAAAACATTCAGTACTTC. Filled out from reference TRBV5-8 and TRBJ2-4, the complete variable domain reads EAGVTQSPTHLIKTRGQQATLRCSPISGHTSVYWYQQALGLGLQFLLWYDEGEERNRGNFPPRFSGRQFPNYSSELNVNALELEDSALYLCASSLSWGRAKNIQYFGAGTRLSVL.

The chain recombines TRBV2 with TRBJ2-1; D is possibly TRBD2 (5 bases). The CDR3 extends over 14 amino acids. V was cut by 6 bases and J by 3 bases, with 12 bases left in between. From germline, CDR1 is SNHLY and CDR2 FYNNEI. CDR3 coding DNA: TGTGCCAGCAGGGACTCCACTATCTACAATGAGCAGTTCTTC. Amino acids: CASRDSTIYNEQFF.

This rearrangement joins TRBV15 to TRBJ2-4; 7 nucleotides align to TRBD1. In germline, CDR1 is LNHNV, CDR2 YYDKDF (reference sequence). Trimming removed 6 bases from V and 1 base from J; junction bases left unmatched: 12. This CDR3 region has 17 residues. Here the CDR3 reads CATRAGTATRAKNIQYF. The CDR3 coding sequence is TGTGCCACCAGAGCCGGGACAGCGACCCGGGCCAAAAACATTCAGTACTTC.

This chain connects TRBV28 to TRBJ1-2, with 7 bases matching TRBD1. CDR3 length: 12 residues. In germline, CDR1 is MDHEN, CDR2 SYDVKM. Trimming cost V 10 bases and J 6 bases; bases outside gene matches: 8. CDR3 nucleotide sequence: TGTGCCACGTGGGGACAGATAGATGGCTACACCTTC. This sequence encodes CATWGQIDGYTF.

This chain connects TRBV6-1 to TRBJ1-5; D uncertain. The CDR3 is 12 amino acids. CDR1 and CDR2 from the germline V gene are MNHNS and SASEGT. The V gene lost 3 bases and the J gene lost 11 bases, with 11 bases spanning the gap. The CDR3 here is CASSEPTTSQHF. DNA for the CDR3: TGTGCCAGCAGTGAGCCTACGACGTCCCAGCATTTT.

The chain carries TRBV3-1 (or the pseudogene TRBV3-2) and TRBJ1-2; D remains unclear. Germline-derived CDR1 and CDR2 are LGHDT and YNNKEL (reference sequence). The CDR3 contains 14 residues. The V end was cut by 4 bases, the J end by 5 bases, with 14 bases between. CDR3 loop: CASSLLGRLYGYTF. The DNA for the CDR3 is TGTGCCAGCAGCCTACTCGGACGCTTATATGGCTACACCTTC.